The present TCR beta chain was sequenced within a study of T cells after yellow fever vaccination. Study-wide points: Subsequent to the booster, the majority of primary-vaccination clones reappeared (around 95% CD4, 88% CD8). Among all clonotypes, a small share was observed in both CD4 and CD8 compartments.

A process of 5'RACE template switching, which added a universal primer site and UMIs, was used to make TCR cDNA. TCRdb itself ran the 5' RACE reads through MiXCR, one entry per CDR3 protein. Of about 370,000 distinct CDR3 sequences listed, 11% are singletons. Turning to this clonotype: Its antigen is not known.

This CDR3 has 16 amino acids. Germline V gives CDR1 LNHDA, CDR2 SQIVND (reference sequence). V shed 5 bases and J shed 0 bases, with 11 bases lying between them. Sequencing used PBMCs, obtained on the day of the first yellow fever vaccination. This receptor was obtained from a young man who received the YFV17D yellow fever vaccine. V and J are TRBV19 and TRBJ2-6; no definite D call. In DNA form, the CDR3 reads TGTGCCAGTAGTCCCCCGGTTTACTCTGGGGCCAACGTCCTGACTTTC. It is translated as CASSPPVYSGANVLTF.